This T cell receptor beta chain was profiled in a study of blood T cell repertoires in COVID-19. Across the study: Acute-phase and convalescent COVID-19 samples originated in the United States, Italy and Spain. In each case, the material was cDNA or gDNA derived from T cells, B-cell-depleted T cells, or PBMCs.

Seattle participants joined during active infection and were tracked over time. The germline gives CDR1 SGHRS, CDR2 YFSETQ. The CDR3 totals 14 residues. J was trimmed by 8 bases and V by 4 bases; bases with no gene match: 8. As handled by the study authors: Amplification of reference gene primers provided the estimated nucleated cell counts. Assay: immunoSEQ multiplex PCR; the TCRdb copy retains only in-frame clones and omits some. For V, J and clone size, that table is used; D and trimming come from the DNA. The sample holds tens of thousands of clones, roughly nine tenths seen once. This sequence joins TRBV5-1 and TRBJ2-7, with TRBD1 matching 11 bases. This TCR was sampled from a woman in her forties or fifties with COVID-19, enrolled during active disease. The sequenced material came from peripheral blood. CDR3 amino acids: CASSGPGTGGQQYF. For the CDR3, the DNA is TGCGCCAGCAGCGGACCCGGGACAGGGGGTCAGCAGTACTTC. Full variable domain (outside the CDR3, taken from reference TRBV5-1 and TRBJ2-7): KAGVTQTPRYLIKTRGQQVTLSCSPISGHRSVSWYQQTPGQGLQFLFEYFSETQRNKGNFPGRFSGRQFSNSRSEMNVSTLELGDSALYLCASSGPGTGGQQYFGPGTRLTVT.